Following are 30 T cell receptor beta chains from one sample sequenced in a study of sequential checkpoint blockade in melanoma. Sequenced by immunoSEQ multiplex PCR; TCRdb stores in-frame clones only, minus some. The sample lists roughly 20,000 clones, around 70% occurring once. Treatment denoted: randomized to nivolumab then ipilimumab (arm A) or the reverse (arm B). Sequenced here: CD8+ T cells sorted from blood (inferred from file names), sampled from a patient given nivolumab and ipilimumab in sequence. All receptors come from a human donor with melanoma.

The genes are TRBV6-5 and TRBJ1-5; 10 bases line up with TRBD1. V was pared by 6 bases and J by 3 bases, with 5 bases of the junction left unmatched. The CDR3 runs to 15 residues. The germline V gene encodes CDR1 MNHEY and CDR2 SVGAGI. The CDR3, as DNA: TGTGCCAGCAGCCCGGGACAGGGGAACAATCAGCCCCAGCATTTT. Translation: CASSPGQGNNQPQHF.

The chain uses TRBV4-1 and TRBJ2-5, with D perhaps matching TRBD1 (8 bases). Matching the DNA end better, TRBJ2-7 makes the J call doubtful. CDR3 length: 15 residues. CDR1 MGHRA and CDR2 YSYEKL come from the germline V gene. CDR3 in amino acids: CASSQGTGGAHEQYF. The CDR3 bases are TGCGCCAGCAGCCAAGGTACAGGGGGGGCCCACGAGCAGTACTTC.

This chain connects TRBV9 to TRBJ2-2; weak D call: TRBD2 (5 bases). With 6 bases removed from V and 5 bases from J, the gap between germline ends came to 20 bases. Germline CDR1 and CDR2: SGDLS and YYNGEE. There are 16 residues in the CDR3. DNA of the CDR3: TGTGCCAGCACCCCAGAGGGTCTCGGCGGGACCGGGGAGCTGTTTTTT. Amino acid sequence: CASTPEGLGGTGELFF. Variable domain in full (rest from reference TRBV9 and TRBJ2-2): DSGVTQTPKHLITATGQRVTLRCSPRSGDLSVYWYQQSLDQGLQFLIQYYNGEERAKGNILERFSAQQFPDLHSELNLSSLELGDSALYFCASTPEGLGGTGELFFGEGSRLTVL.

J is TRBJ2-1 and V is TRBV7-6; 10 nucleotides match TRBD2. In germline, CDR1 is SGHVS, CDR2 FNYEAQ. CDR3 length: 15 amino acids. Losses at the gene ends were 2 bases for V and 4 bases for J; bases not matched to a gene: 2. The CDR3 DNA reads TGTGCCAGCAGCTTAAGACTAGCGGGTTACAATGAGCAGTTCTTC. Amino acids: CASSLRLAGYNEQFF. The full variable domain, its missing parts supplied by reference TRBV7-6 and TRBJ2-1, is GAGVSQSPRYKVTKRGQDVALRCDPISGHVSLYWYRQALGQGPEFLTYFNYEAQQDKSGLPNDRFSAERPEGSISTLTIQRTEQRDSAMYRCASSLRLAGYNEQFFGPGTRLTVL.

The chain couples TRBV27 to TRBJ2-7; 8 nucleotides agree with TRBD1. This CDR3 has 14 amino acids. The germline V gene encodes CDR1 MNHEY and CDR2 SMNVEV (reference sequence). Trimming cost V 4 bases and J 3 bases; bases outside gene matches: 5. The CDR3 region is CASSSWTGSYEQYF. CDR3 DNA sequence: TGTGCCAGCAGTTCTTGGACAGGGAGCTACGAGCAGTACTTC.

This clone was observed a few times. The chain carries TRBV2 and TRBJ2-1, with a possible D match to TRBD1 (6 bases). V lost 4 bases and J 6 bases, leaving 19 bases between the germline ends. This CDR3 comprises 16 residues. Germline lookup yields CDR1 SNHLY and CDR2 FYNNEI. CDR3 nucleotides: TGTGCCAGCAGTGGCGATAGGCAGGGGAAGACCAATGAGCAGTTCTTC. Its translation: CASSGDRQGKTNEQFF. The entire variable domain, with the rest obtained from reference TRBV2 and TRBJ2-1, is as follows: EPEVTQTPSHQVTQMGQEVILRCVPISNHLYFYWYRQILGQKVEFLVSFYNNEISEKSEIFDDQFSVERPDGSNFTLKIRSTKLEDSAMYFCASSGDRQGKTNEQFFGPGTRLTVL.

A single count supports this clone. The V gene is TRBV4-3, the J gene TRBJ2-1, with TRBD1 identical over 9 bases. CDR3 size: 15 residues. V gave up 0 bases and J gave up 8 bases; unmatched junction bases: 5. Germline V gene data show CDR1 as LGHNA and CDR2 as YSLEER. The CDR3 DNA sequence: TGCGCCAGCAGCCAAGATGGGGACAGGGATGATGAGCAGTTCTTC. Amino acids: CASSQDGDRDDEQFF.

V usage is TRBV27 and J usage is TRBJ2-1; no reliable D call. Trimming removed 7 bases at V and 10 bases at J, with 20 bases between. This CDR3 is 14 amino acids long. Looked up from germline, CDR1 is MNHEY and CDR2 is SMNVEV (reference sequence). CDR3 sequence reads: CASTLTYGGNEQFF. In DNA form, the CDR3 reads TGTGCCAGCACGCTGACCTATGGCGGTAACGAGCAGTTCTTC.

The chain couples TRBV10-1 to TRBJ1-1; no reliable D call. Per germline, CDR1 WNHNN and CDR2 SYGVQD (reference sequence). V shed 5 bases and J shed 1 base, with 5 bases lying between them. The length of the CDR3 is 12 residues. CDR3 region: CASSSGNTEAFF. Written as DNA, the CDR3 is TGCGCCAGCAGTTCGGGGAACACTGAAGCTTTCTTT.

The chain carries TRBV29-1 and TRBJ2-7, with 7 bases fitting TRBD1. Germline trimming cut 7 bases from V and 0 bases from J; bases unmatched to any gene: 3. CDR3 length: 12 residues. The germline V gene encodes CDR1 SQVTM and CDR2 ANQGSEA. The DNA of the CDR3 is TGCAGCGCCCGGGACAGCTCCTACGAGCAGTACTTC. Encoded protein: CSARDSSYEQYF.

As concerns this clone: Germline is not matched at one junction end, which may reflect a read error. This rearrangement joins TRBV11-2 to TRBJ2-7, with 8 bases aligning to TRBD2. CDR3 length: 15 residues. In germline, CDR1 is SGHAT, CDR2 FQNNGV. This chain's CDR3 is CASGLRSGSGNEQYF. The CDR3 DNA is TGTGCCAGCGGCTTACGGAGCGGGAGTGGGAACGAGCAGTACTTC.

This clone was counted only a few times. The chain joins TRBV4-1 to TRBJ2-7; a possible D gene is TRBD1 (6 bases). Germline V CDR1 and CDR2: MGHRA, YSYEKL. CDR3 length equals 13 residues. Trimming removed 4 bases at V and 1 base at J, with 8 bases between. The CDR3 bases are TGCGCCAGCAGCCTCGGGACATCCTACGAGCAGTACTTC. This encodes CASSLGTSYEQYF.

V and J are TRBV9 and TRBJ2-2, with D maybe TRBD1 (5 bases). In germline, CDR1 is SGDLS, CDR2 YYNGEE. The CDR3 spans 18 residues. Trimming took 0 bases from V and 2 from J, leaving 17 bases between them. The CDR3 loop is CASSVESRTGRNTGELFF. The CDR3 DNA reads TGTGCCAGCAGCGTAGAAAGTCGAACAGGCCGAAACACCGGGGAGCTGTTTTTT. The variable domain in full, with the rest retrieved from reference TRBV9 and TRBJ2-2, is DSGVTQTPKHLITATGQRVTLRCSPRSGDLSVYWYQQSLDQGLQFLIQYYNGEERAKGNILERFSAQQFPDLHSELNLSSLELGDSALYFCASSVESRTGRNTGELFFGEGSRLTVL.

The chain recombines TRBV19 with TRBJ1-2; D gene uncertain. Trimming shortened V by 3 bases and J by 6 bases, and 11 bases separated the two germline ends. Germline CDR1 reads LNHDA; CDR2 reads SQIVND (reference sequence). The CDR3 spans 13 residues. The CDR3 is CASSIRGQDGYTF. The CDR3 DNA reads as TGTGCCAGTAGTATCCGGGGTCAGGATGGCTACACCTTC.

Turning to this clone: The same CDR3 is also encoded by other DNA sequences in this sample. The gene calls are TRBV27 and TRBJ2-1, with TRBD2 identical over 7 bases. V was pared by 0 bases and J by 6 bases, with 5 bases of the junction left unmatched. Germline V CDR1 and CDR2: MNHEY, SMNVEV (reference sequence). The CDR3 is made up of 15 amino acids. CDR3 sequence: CASSLSPTSVNEQFF. The CDR3 DNA is TGTGCCAGCAGTTTATCCCCCACTAGCGTCAATGAGCAGTTCTTC.

V is TRBV7-2 and J is TRBJ2-5, with D unresolved. The J call could be wrong; TRBJ2-7 is a better fit for the DNA end. This CDR3 contains 11 residues. The germline V gene encodes CDR1 SGHTA and CDR2 FQGNSA. The CDR3 spells CASSASYEQYF. CDR3 DNA sequence: TGTGCCAGCAGCGCCTCCTACGAGCAGTACTTC.

This clone was counted once. The CDR3: CASSLGTGWDEQYF. Written as DNA, the CDR3 is TGCGCCAGCAGCTTGGGGACAGGGTGGGACGAGCAGTACTTC. The genes are TRBV5-1 and TRBJ2-5, with 8 nucleotides matching TRBD1. The J call is in doubt because the DNA end fits TRBJ2-7 better. CDR1 and CDR2 (germline): SGHRS, YFSETQ. CDR3 size: 14 residues.

The rearrangement joins TRBV19 to TRBJ2-3; TRBD1 matches 12 bases. The CDR3 extends over 15 amino acids. The trim removed 11 bases at V and 6 bases at J, leaving 12 bases unmatched. Germline CDR1 LNHDA, CDR2 SQIVND (reference sequence). The CDR3 sequence: CAASPGTGGFDTQYF. CDR3 in DNA: TGTGCCGCCTCCCCCGGGACAGGGGGCTTCGATACGCAGTATTTT. Looking up the rest from reference TRBV19 and TRBJ2-3 gives the full variable domain: DGGITQSPKYLFRKEGQNVTLSCEQNLNHDAMYWYRQDPGQGLRLIYYSQIVNDFQKGDIAEGYSVSREKKESFPLTVTSAQKNPTAFYLCAASPGTGGFDTQYFGPGTRLTVL.

This clone was picked up one time. The chain is built from TRBV27 and TRBJ2-1, with 11 positions matching TRBD2. After removal of 5 bases from V and 0 bases from J, the junction contained 6 bases not matched to a gene. The germline V gene has CDR1 MNHEY and CDR2 SMNVEV (reference sequence). The CDR3 is made up of 17 amino acids. In DNA form, the CDR3 reads TGTGCCAGCAGTCTACCTACTAGCGGGAGCTCCTACAATGAGCAGTTCTTC. Translation: CASSLPTSGSSYNEQFF.

This clone has just a few counts. CDR3 sequence (DNA): TGTGCCAGCAGCGTAGGCGGGAGTTTTAACGAGCAGTACTTC. Translating gives CASSVGGSFNEQYF. The chain joins TRBV9 to TRBJ2-7; 7 bases align to TRBD2. V was clipped by 0 bases and J by 5 bases; unmatched bases: 5. CDR3 size: 14 residues. CDR1 is SGDLS, CDR2 YYNGEE, per germline.

This clone appeared a few times. The genes are TRBV7-8 and TRBJ2-2; 11 bases fit TRBD2. V trimming: 5 bases; J trimming: 6 bases; junction bases outside the gene matches: 11. Looked up from germline, CDR1 is SGHVS and CDR2 is FQNEAQ. The CDR3 contains 17 residues. CDR3 sequence reads: CASSTGTSGKWSGELFF. The CDR3 DNA sequence: TGTGCCAGCAGCACGGGGACTAGCGGAAAATGGTCCGGGGAGCTGTTTTTT. Using reference TRBV7-8 and TRBJ2-2 for the parts outside the CDR3, the full variable domain is GAGVSQSPRYKVAKRGQDVALRCDPISGHVSLFWYQQALGQGPEFLTYFQNEAQLDKSGLPSDRFFAERPEGSVSTLKIQRTQQEDSAVYLCASSTGTSGKWSGELFFGEGSRLTVL.

A note on this clone: Relative to the germline gene, one junction end is altered; a read error may explain this. V gene TRBV5-4 combines with J gene TRBJ1-2; 12 positions agree with TRBD1. Germline V lookup: CDR1 SGHNT, CDR2 YYREEE (reference sequence). This CDR3 region has 18 residues. DNA of the CDR3: TGCGCCAGCAGCCAGCTCCCGGGACAGGGGGCTGTAGGCTATGGCTACACCTTC. This codes for CASSQLPGQGAVGYGYTF. Combining the CDR3 with reference TRBV5-4 and TRBJ1-2 gives the whole variable domain ETGVTQSPTHLIKTRGQQVTLRCSSQSGHNTVSWYQQALGQGPQFIFQYYREEENGRGNFPPRFSGLQFPNYSSELNVNALELDDSALYLCASSQLPGQGAVGYGYTFGSGTRLTVV.

J is TRBJ2-7 and V is TRBV5-1; weak D call: TRBD2 (5 bases). The CDR3 has 15 residues. Germline V gene lookup returns CDR1 SGHRS and CDR2 YFSETQ. The V end was cut by 0 bases, the J end by 5 bases, with 15 bases between. In DNA, the CDR3 is TGCGCCAGCAGCTTGGGAGCTAGGTCGAGGGACGAGCAGTACTTC. Residues: CASSLGARSRDEQYF.

This clone was picked up one time. The chain links TRBV29-1 to TRBJ1-2; D is uncertain. The CDR3 has 12 amino acids. Germline CDR1 reads SQVTM; CDR2 reads ANQGSEA. The V gene lost 3 bases and the J gene lost 4 bases, with 9 bases spanning the gap. The CDR3, as DNA: TGCAGCGTTGATCTGGGCCTCTATGGCTACACCTTC. Its protein is CSVDLGLYGYTF.

This clone has only a few counts. This sequence joins TRBV19 and TRBJ1-5; 8 bases align to TRBD1. CDR1 is LNHDA, CDR2 SQIVND, per germline (reference sequence). The CDR3 loop spans 13 amino acids. The ends lost 10 bases at V and 6 bases at J; junction bases unmatched: 8. CDR3 coding DNA: TGTGCCACCGAACAGGGGGAGGCTCAGCCCCAGCATTTT. Translating it yields CATEQGEAQPQHF.

The CDR3 region has the DNA TGTGCCAGCAGCTTTGGCCGGAGCTCCTACGAGCAGTACTTC. This gives the protein CASSFGRSSYEQYF. The chain couples TRBV5-4 to TRBJ2-7, with D hard to call. CDR1 and CDR2 from the germline V gene are SGHNT and YYREEE (reference sequence). The V and J ends lost 2 bases and 0 bases respectively, with 9 bases between them. This CDR3 is 14 amino acids long. The full variable domain, rest sourced from reference TRBV5-4 and TRBJ2-7, is ETGVTQSPTHLIKTRGQQVTLRCSSQSGHNTVSWYQQALGQGPQFIFQYYREEENGRGNFPPRFSGLQFPNYSSELNVNALELDDSALYLCASSFGRSSYEQYFGPGTRLTVT.

This sequence joins TRBV4-1 and TRBJ2-1, with TRBD1 matching 8 bases. The CDR3 is made up of 15 amino acids. Germline V lookup: CDR1 MGHRA, CDR2 YSYEKL. J lost 8 bases, V lost 5 bases, and 11 bases had no gene match. The CDR3: CASSLDRAVRDEQFF. Written as DNA, the CDR3 is TGCGCCAGCAGCTTGGACAGGGCGGTCCGCGATGAGCAGTTCTTC.

Only a few counts were recorded for this clone. The CDR3 loop reads CASSHSGGRDEAFF. The CDR3 nucleotides read TGTGCCAGCAGCCATAGCGGGGGGCGGGATGAAGCTTTCTTT. The rearrangement links TRBV5-4 to TRBJ1-1, with D maybe TRBD1 (6 bases). There are 14 residues in the CDR3. Germline assignment: CDR1 SGHNT and CDR2 YYREEE (reference sequence). V was clipped by 4 bases and J by 7 bases, with 17 bases between them.

The table lists this clone with a few counts. This chain links TRBV9 with TRBJ2-2; 13 bases are shared with TRBD2. Germline-derived CDR1 and CDR2 are SGDLS and YYNGEE. The CDR3 spans 15 residues. V shed 5 bases, J shed 7 bases, and the junction held 5 bases outside the gene matches. Here the CDR3 reads CASSTSGRAGGELFF. CDR3 DNA sequence: TGTGCCAGCAGTACTAGCGGGAGGGCGGGCGGGGAGCTGTTTTTT.

The rearrangement links TRBV5-1 to TRBJ1-2; tentative D call: TRBD1 (6 bases). V was trimmed by 3 bases and J by 4 bases, leaving 16 bases between them. Germline loops: CDR1 SGHRS, CDR2 YFSETQ. This CDR3 is built from 15 residues. Here the CDR3 DNA reads TGCGCCAGCAGCTCAGGACAGCCGCGGGCCTATGGCTACACCTTC. Its translation is CASSSGQPRAYGYTF.